These T cell receptor beta chains were read from a single sample in a study of T cell responses to AZD1222 COVID-19 vaccine. Data came from immunoSEQ multiplex PCR; TCRdb stores just in-frame clones and leaves some out. This sample has 7,500 to 9,500 clones; 88% occur once, and the top ten carry roughly 6.5%. Sequencing was performed on peripheral blood, taken 28 days after the second AZD1222 dose. The receptors stem from an adult who received the AZD1222 COVID-19 vaccine. The CDR3 runs from the conserved cysteine through the conserved F or W. D genes are given only for firm matches. Part of the rows lack a size; the others show once, few, many or a class for expanded clones.

v_gene	j_gene	d_gene	abundance	CDR3nt	CDR3aa
TRBV5-1	TRBJ1-6	TRBD1	NA	TGCGCCAGCAGCGGACAGGGGCTTAATTCACCCCTCCACTTT	CASSGQGLNSPLHF
TRBV7-8	TRBJ2-7	NA	NA	TGTGCCAGCAGCTCGGGCAGTTCTAGCGCCAGTCCCTACGAGCAGTACTTC	CASSSGSSSASPYEQYF
TRBV15	TRBJ2-5	TRBD2	once	TGTGCCACCAGCAGGGGCGGGGGGGGTCAAGAGACCCAGTACTTC	CATSRGGGGQETQYF
TRBV29-1	TRBJ1-4	TRBD1	NA	TGCAGCGTTGAGGGACAGGAGTCTGAAAAACTGTTTTTT	CSVEGQESEKLFF
TRBV5-8	TRBJ1-2	NA	few	TGTGCCAGCAGCTTGGTCGCGGTCCGATCCTATGGCTACACCTTC	CASSLVAVRSYGYTF
TRBV7-9	TRBJ2-1	TRBD2	NA	TGTGCCAGCAGCGCCGGGACTACTCGGATGGATGAGCAGTTCTTC	CASSAGTTRMDEQFF
TRBV7-2	TRBJ1-4	NA	few	TGTGCCAGCAGCAACGACGGATCTAATGAAAAACTGTTTTTT	CASSNDGSNEKLFF
TRBV7-9	TRBJ2-4	NA	once	TGTGCCAGCAGCTTAGACTTCAGTAGACTAGCCAAAAACATTCAGTACTTC	CASSLDFSRLAKNIQYF
TRBV12-3/TRBV12-4	TRBJ1-6	NA	NA	TGTGCCAGCAAGGTAGCAGGCCACTCACCCCTCCACTTT	CASKVAGHSPLHF
TRBV6-2/TRBV6-3	TRBJ2-7	NA	NA	TGTGCCAGCAGTTACTCGACCGGGGTATCCTACGAGCAGTACTTC	CASSYSTGVSYEQYF
TRBV7-2	TRBJ2-7	TRBD1	NA	TGTGCCAGCAGCCCCCGGGGACAGGGAAAGCGCGAGCAGTACTTC	CASSPRGQGKREQYF
TRBV5-1	TRBJ1-4	NA	NA	TGCGCCAGCAGCGCCTGGGCCGATAATGAAAAACTGTTTTTT	CASSAWADNEKLFF
TRBV18	TRBJ2-5	NA	NA	TGTGCCAGCTCAGCCTTCGGCCAAGAGACCCAGTACTTC	CASSAFGQETQYF
TRBV19	TRBJ1-5	TRBD1	NA	TGTGCCAGTAGTATGGGACAGGTGGTGTTTTTGGGCAATCAGCCCCAGCATTTT	CASSMGQVVFLGNQPQHF
TRBV9	TRBJ2-7	TRBD2	NA	TGTGCCAGCAGCGTAGTTGGACTAGCGGGGGAAGAGCAGTACTTC	CASSVVGLAGEEQYF
TRBV5-5	TRBJ2-7	TRBD1	NA	TGTGCCAGCAGCTTGACTCAAGGGACAGGGGTTCCCTACGAGCAGTACTTC	CASSLTQGTGVPYEQYF
TRBV2	TRBJ2-2	NA	NA	TGTGCCAGCAGTGAGCGTGTTCTGGCCGGGGAGCTGTTTTTT	CASSERVLAGELFF
TRBV7-2	TRBJ2-3	NA	NA	TGTGCCAGCAGCTTAGGACTAGGGTCCACAGATACGCAGTATTTT	CASSLGLGSTDTQYF
TRBV11-2	TRBJ2-7	TRBD2	few	TGTGCCAGCAGCGGCGGGGGGAGCAACTTACCTGCCTACGAGCAGTACTTC	CASSGGGSNLPAYEQYF
TRBV7-2	TRBJ2-1	TRBD1	once	TGTGCCAGCAGCTTGGACAGGGGTGATGAGCAGTTCTTC	CASSLDRGDEQFF
TRBV5-1	TRBJ2-5	TRBD1	NA	TGCGCCAGCAGCTTGGGAGTAGGGGGCCACCAAGAGACCCAGTACTTC	CASSLGVGGHQETQYF
TRBV3-1/TRBV3-2	TRBJ1-2	NA	NA	TGTGCCAGCAGCCCTGATACGTATGGCTACACCTTC	CASSPDTYGYTF
TRBV27	TRBJ1-4	NA	NA	TGTGCCAGCAGTTTACAGGGGAGGCCTAATGAAAAACTGTTTTTT	CASSLQGRPNEKLFF
TRBV7-9	TRBJ1-1	NA	NA	TGTGCCAGCAGCCCCCCATCCGGAGGGAACACTGAAGCTTTCTTT	CASSPPSGGNTEAFF
TRBV28	TRBJ1-4	TRBD1	few	TGTGCCAGCAGTTTAGGGACAGGGCATGAAAAACTGTTTTTT	CASSLGTGHEKLFF
TRBV7-6	TRBJ2-7	NA	NA	TGTGCCAGCAGCTACGGAGGGGGAGAGGTATACGAGCAGTACTTC	CASSYGGGEVYEQYF